These 28 T cell receptor beta chains were sequenced from one sample in a study of early stage breast cancer tumors. TCRdb's table, derived via immunoSEQ multiplex PCR, lists solely in-frame clones and lacks some. The sample contains under 75,000 clones, about three quarters of which appear only once. The sequenced sample consisted of blood. All receptors come from a person in their thirties with breast cancer.

V is TRBV29-1 and J is TRBJ2-7, with D possibly matching TRBD1 (6 bases). The CDR3 loop spans 13 amino acids. From germline, CDR1 is SQVTM and CDR2 ANQGSEA. The V end was cut by 3 bases, the J end by 5 bases, with 14 bases between. CDR3 in amino acids: CSVDFGQGNEQYF. CDR3 bases: TGCAGCGTTGACTTCGGGCAGGGGAACGAGCAGTACTTC.

This clone was observed a single time. The chain combines TRBV11-1 with TRBJ2-2; D is tentatively TRBD1 or TRBD2 (6 bases each). The germline V and J ends were trimmed by 5 bases and 5 bases, with 12 bases remaining between them. Germline lookup yields CDR1 SGHAT and CDR2 FQDESV (reference sequence). This CDR3 is 14 amino acids long. CDR3 protein: CASSRGEWTGELFF. CDR3 sequence (DNA): TGTGCCAGCAGCAGGGGGGAATGGACCGGGGAGCTGTTTTTT.

This clone was found once. The V and J genes are TRBV5-1 and TRBJ2-7; 9 nucleotides align to TRBD1. V dropped 7 bases and J dropped 3; count of bases not matched to a gene: 11. The germline V gene has CDR1 SGHRS and CDR2 YFSETQ. CDR3 length: 15 amino acids. Written as DNA, the CDR3 is TGCGCCAGCCACGCCGGGGGACAGGGTGGCTACGAGCAGTACTTC. It specifies CASHAGGQGGYEQYF.

This clone appeared a single time. V is TRBV19 and J is TRBJ2-7; 8 bases are shared with TRBD1. V shed 5 bases, J shed 2 bases, and the junction held 8 bases outside the gene matches. The CDR3 length is 15 residues. CDR1 and CDR2 (germline): LNHDA, SQIVND (reference sequence). The CDR3 loop is CASSEDRGGTYEQYF. The CDR3 DNA reads as TGTGCCAGTAGTGAAGACAGGGGTGGAACCTACGAGCAGTACTTC. Filled out from reference TRBV19 and TRBJ2-7, the complete variable domain reads DGGITQSPKYLFRKEGQNVTLSCEQNLNHDAMYWYRQDPGQGLRLIYYSQIVNDFQKGDIAEGYSVSREKKESFPLTVTSAQKNPTAFYLCASSEDRGGTYEQYFGPGTRLTVT.

This chain joins TRBV27 and TRBJ2-6; D remains unclear. The CDR3 spans 14 residues. V gave up 8 bases and J gave up 0 bases, with 8 bases separating them. CDR1 and CDR2 from the germline V gene are MNHEY and SMNVEV (reference sequence). CDR3 protein: CASLPHSGANVLTF. CDR3 DNA: TGTGCCAGCCTCCCGCACTCTGGGGCCAACGTCCTGACTTTC.

The V call is TRBV28, the J call TRBJ1-2; TRBD1 matches at 7 bases. Germline CDR1 and CDR2: MDHEN and SYDVKM. Losses at the gene ends were 5 bases for V and 2 bases for J; bases not matched to a gene: 8. The CDR3 is 15 amino acids. For the CDR3, the DNA is TGTGCCAGCAGTATAGGTAGGGGGCACAACTATGGCTACACCTTC. Protein sequence: CASSIGRGHNYGYTF.

This clone was observed a few times. Here the CDR3 reads CASSLRTGQAEQYF. CDR3 coding DNA: TGTGCCAGCAGCTTACGTACCGGACAGGCCGAGCAGTACTTC. The V gene is TRBV7-6, the J gene TRBJ2-7; 7 nucleotides align to TRBD1. Germline CDR1 SGHVS, CDR2 FNYEAQ. The V and J ends lost 2 bases and 6 bases, in that order; junction bases with no gene match: 7. The CDR3 length is 14 residues.

CDR3 sequence (DNA): TGTGCCAGTAGGCTTGGAGCGGGTGTCTACGAGCAGTACTTC. It codes for CASRLGAGVYEQYF. The chain links TRBV19 to TRBJ2-7; D is possibly TRBD2 (6 bases). Germline V gives CDR1 LNHDA, CDR2 SQIVND (reference sequence). This CDR3 is built from 14 residues. Trimming stripped 6 bases from V and 3 bases from J, with 15 bases between.

The rearrangement uses TRBV27 and TRBJ2-2; 8 nucleotides match TRBD2. Germline V gene data show CDR1 as MNHEY and CDR2 as SMNVEV (reference sequence). This CDR3 is 16 amino acids long. V gave up 5 bases and J gave up 2 bases; unmatched junction bases: 7. The CDR3 sequence is CASSDAAGVNTGELFF. CDR3 nucleotides: TGTGCCAGCAGTGACGCAGCGGGAGTAAACACCGGGGAGCTGTTTTTT.

The chain links TRBV9 to TRBJ2-1; possible D gene TRBD1, 5 bases. Germline CDR1 SGDLS, CDR2 YYNGEE. The CDR3 extends over 13 amino acids. V lost 4 bases and J lost 4, with 9 bases in between. CDR3: CASSPGHYNEQFF. CDR3 DNA: TGTGCCAGCAGCCCAGGGCATTACAATGAGCAGTTCTTC.

This chain joins TRBV7-9 and TRBJ2-1; 9 bases are shared with TRBD2. J lost 7 bases, V lost 2 bases, and 9 bases had no gene match. The CDR3 length is 16 residues. Germline assignment: CDR1 SEHNR and CDR2 FQNEAQ (reference sequence). The CDR3 region is CASSLHSGTSPNEQFF. CDR3 in DNA: TGTGCCAGCAGCTTACATTCCGGGACTAGCCCGAATGAGCAGTTCTTC.

The count of this clone is one. The J gene is TRBJ2-1, the V gene TRBV11-2; TRBD2 matches 13 bases. Trimming removed 1 base from V and 7 bases from J; junction bases left unmatched: 10. CDR1 and CDR2 (germline): SGHAT, FQNNGV. The CDR3 is made up of 18 amino acids. CDR3 loop: CASSLAFRTSGRRNEQFF. For the CDR3, the DNA is TGTGCCAGCAGCTTAGCCTTCCGGACTAGCGGGAGAAGGAATGAGCAGTTCTTC.

This chain joins TRBV7-2 and TRBJ2-3, with D possibly matching TRBD1 (6 bases). The germline V gene has CDR1 SGHTA and CDR2 FQGNSA. The CDR3 extends over 13 amino acids. The V end was cut by 8 bases, the J end by 5 bases, with 14 bases between. CDR3 residues: CASGTLRVDTQYF. CDR3 nucleotides: TGTGCCAGCGGGACACTCCGGGTAGATACGCAGTATTTT.

This clone was seen only a few times. J is TRBJ1-5 and V is TRBV30, with D perhaps TRBD1 (5 bases). Germline V gives CDR1 GTSNPN, CDR2 SVGIG (reference sequence). The CDR3 runs 15 residues. Trimming removed 1 base from V and 0 bases from J, with 10 bases in between. The CDR3 sequence: CAWSGSGLSNQPQHF. The DNA for the CDR3 is TGTGCCTGGAGTGGGTCAGGGCTTAGCAATCAGCCCCAGCATTTT.

This sequence joins TRBV25-1 and TRBJ2-3; 11 bases line up with TRBD2. V lost 6 bases to trimming and J lost 6 bases; unmatched junction nucleotides: 8. The CDR3 totals 15 residues. Per the germline V gene, CDR1 is MGHDK and CDR2 is SYGVNS. CDR3 DNA: TGTGCCAGCAGCCTGGGACTAGCGGTAGGGGATACGCAGTATTTT. It encodes CASSLGLAVGDTQYF.

J is TRBJ1-1 and V is TRBV7-2; D is ambiguous. V lost 1 base, J lost 2 bases, and 11 bases lay in between. The CDR3 has 15 residues. CDR1 and CDR2 from the germline V gene are SGHTA and FQGNSA. The CDR3 region is CASSLEGVANTEAFF. CDR3 DNA sequence: TGTGCCAGCAGCTTAGAAGGAGTGGCTAACACTGAAGCTTTCTTT. Variable domain in full (rest from reference TRBV7-2 and TRBJ1-1): GAGVSQSPSNKVTEKGKDVELRCDPISGHTALYWYRQSLGQGLEFLIYFQGNSAPDKSGLPSDRFSAERTGGSVSTLTIQRTQQEDSAVYLCASSLEGVANTEAFFGQGTRLTVV.

The V call is TRBV7-8, the J call TRBJ1-1, with D uncertain. The length of the CDR3 is 13 residues. Germline V lookup: CDR1 SGHVS, CDR2 FQNEAQ. V was cut by 1 base and J by 6 bases, with 9 bases left in between. As DNA, the CDR3 is TGTGCCAGCAGCTTAGGTGGTAGCGCTGAAGCTTTCTTT. As protein: CASSLGGSAEAFF.

This clone was observed a handful of times. The chain combines TRBV27 with TRBJ2-7; D remains ambiguous. Trimming removed 8 bases from V and 6 bases from J, with 11 bases in between. In germline, CDR1 is MNHEY, CDR2 SMNVEV (reference sequence). The CDR3 has 11 residues. The CDR3 nucleotides read TGTGCCAGCTCAGGCTCCGGCGAGCAGTACTTC. Translation gives CASSGSGEQYF.

This chain connects TRBV5-1 to TRBJ1-3; unclear D gene. Trimming pared 7 bases from V and 0 bases from J, leaving 14 bases between. The CDR3 covers 15 residues. Germline V gene data show CDR1 as SGHRS and CDR2 as YFSETQ. The CDR3 reads CASRALINSGNTIYF. The CDR3 region has the DNA TGCGCCAGCCGGGCCCTAATCAACTCTGGAAACACCATATATTTT.

V usage is TRBV29-1 and J usage is TRBJ2-1; D gene ambiguous. V was trimmed by 6 bases and J by 4 bases, leaving 7 bases between them. Per germline, CDR1 SQVTM and CDR2 ANQGSEA. The CDR3 covers 11 residues. DNA of the CDR3: TGCAGCGTGGCGTCGTACAATGAGCAGTTCTTC. Its translation: CSVASYNEQFF.

The V and J genes are TRBV5-1 and TRBJ2-3; D is ambiguous. V gave up 4 bases and J gave up 0 bases, with 15 bases separating them. Germline V gene sequence: CDR1 SGHRS, CDR2 YFSETQ. The CDR3 has 16 amino acids. The CDR3 region is CASSPVGRMSTDTQYF. CDR3 nucleotide sequence: TGCGCCAGCAGCCCTGTGGGCAGAATGAGCACAGATACGCAGTATTTT.

CDR3 protein: CASSLALADTGELFF. DNA for the CDR3: TGCGCCAGCAGCTTGGCTCTAGCGGACACCGGGGAGCTGTTTTTT. This chain connects TRBV5-1 to TRBJ2-2, with 7 positions matching TRBD2. V trimming: 0 bases; J trimming: 3 bases; junction bases outside the gene matches: 2. This CDR3 is 15 amino acids long. CDR1 and CDR2 (germline): SGHRS, YFSETQ.

This rearrangement joins TRBV15 to TRBJ2-7; D gene ambiguous. In germline, CDR1 is LNHNV, CDR2 YYDKDF (reference sequence). The CDR3 length is 15 residues. With 6 bases removed from V and 6 bases from J, the gap between germline ends came to 21 bases. The CDR3 sequence: CATSPEPLPSGEQYF. The CDR3 nucleotides are TGTGCCACCAGTCCAGAACCCCTCCCCTCGGGCGAGCAGTACTTC.

This clone appeared once. The V and J genes are TRBV7-9 and TRBJ2-6; TRBD1 agrees at 7 bases. CDR1 SEHNR and CDR2 FQNEAQ come from the germline V gene (reference sequence). Unmatched junction bases numbered 4, after V lost 8 bases and J lost 0 bases. The CDR3 is 15 residues long. The CDR3 nucleotides are TGTGCCAGCCGGCAGGGGGTCTCTGGGGCCAACGTCCTGACTTTC. Its translation is CASRQGVSGANVLTF.

The chain is built from TRBV29-1 and TRBJ2-3; D call uncertain. The germline CDR1 and CDR2 sequences are SQVTM and ANQGSEA. The CDR3 spans 10 residues. The germline V and J ends were trimmed by 4 bases and 6 bases, with 5 bases remaining between them. CDR3 in DNA: TGCAGCGTTGCAGTGGATACGCAGTATTTT. Its translation is CSVAVDTQYF.

CDR3 amino acids: CASSPRGLAGVHEQFF. In DNA form, the CDR3 reads TGTGCCAGCTCCCCGCGGGGACTAGCGGGAGTTCATGAGCAGTTCTTC. The chain combines TRBV7-2 with TRBJ2-1, with TRBD2 matching 14 bases. CDR3 length: 16 amino acids. Germline V gene sequence: CDR1 SGHTA, CDR2 FQGNSA. The V segment lost 8 bases and the J segment 8 bases; nucleotides outside the gene matches: 11.

The rearrangement links TRBV18 to TRBJ1-2; D remains ambiguous. CDR1 is KGHSH and CDR2 is LQKENI in the germline V gene. This CDR3 is 15 amino acids long. Trimming removed 3 bases at V and 0 bases at J, with 11 bases between. The CDR3 nucleotides are TGTGCCAGCTCACCGCAAGAGAGCGCTAACTATGGCTACACCTTC. Translation gives CASSPQESANYGYTF.

This clone was counted between two and nine times. V gene TRBV6-1 combines with J gene TRBJ1-2; D remains ambiguous. V lost 6 bases and J lost 7, with 12 bases in between. Per germline, CDR1 MNHNS and CDR2 SASEGT. This CDR3 comprises 12 residues. This CDR3 is CASRDYAGGYTF. The CDR3 DNA sequence: TGTGCCAGCAGGGACTACGCTGGTGGCTACACCTTC.